The 24 T cell receptor beta chains given below trace back to one sample, sequenced in a study of blood T cell repertoires in COVID-19. TCRdb's copy holds only in-frame clones and misses some; the assay was immunoSEQ multiplex PCR. Seen here are approximately 150,000 clones, approximately 91% observed once, and the top ten hold about 4.9%. The material sequenced was peripheral blood. Receptors originate from a man aged 18 to 29 with COVID-19, enrolled during active disease.

This sequence joins TRBV27 and TRBJ2-1; 11 positions agree with TRBD2. Germline loops: CDR1 MNHEY, CDR2 SMNVEV (reference sequence). The J segment lost 7 bases and the V segment lost 8 bases, leaving 10 bases of the junction unmatched. The length of the CDR3 is 15 residues. CDR3 coding DNA: TGTGCCAGCGCATGGAGTAGCGGGAGGGCAAATGAGCAGTTCTTC. It is translated as CASAWSSGRANEQFF.

The chain combines TRBV13 with TRBJ2-7, with 8 positions matching TRBD1. The CDR3 covers 14 residues. With V trimmed by 5 bases and J by 4 bases, 7 bases remained unmatched. In germline, CDR1 is PRHDT, CDR2 FYEKMQ (reference sequence). The CDR3: CASSPAGGVYEQYF. The CDR3, as DNA: TGTGCCAGCAGCCCCGCAGGGGGCGTTTACGAGCAGTACTTC.

The chain recombines TRBV6-5 with TRBJ2-7; tentative D call: TRBD2 (5 bases). The germline V and J ends were trimmed by 6 bases and 5 bases, with 11 bases remaining between them. The CDR3 spans 12 residues. Per germline, CDR1 MNHEY and CDR2 SVGAGI. The DNA of the CDR3 is TGTGCCAGCAGGGTCGGGATCAACGAGCAGTACTTC. Translation: CASRVGINEQYF.

In DNA, the CDR3 is TGTGCCAGTACCCCCGCAATGAGCTCCTACAATGAGCAGTTCTTC. Protein product: CASTPAMSSYNEQFF. V gene TRBV19 combines with J gene TRBJ2-1; D gene unclear. The CDR3 has 15 amino acids. Trimming shortened V by 7 bases and J by 0 bases, and 13 bases separated the two germline ends. CDR1 is LNHDA, CDR2 SQIVND, per germline (reference sequence).

CDR3 bases: TGTGCCAGCAGCCCGACCGACTCGCATTTGCTCTACGAGCAGTACTTC. Translated, it gives CASSPTDSHLLYEQYF. This chain joins TRBV13 and TRBJ2-7; D is unresolved. Trimming shortened V by 5 bases and J by 3 bases, and 20 bases separated the two germline ends. There are 16 residues in the CDR3. Germline-derived CDR1 and CDR2 are PRHDT and FYEKMQ (reference sequence).

This rearrangement joins TRBV28 to TRBJ2-2; 7 bases fit TRBD2. Germline loops: CDR1 MDHEN, CDR2 SYDVKM. V gave up 7 bases and J gave up 4 bases; unmatched junction bases: 9. This CDR3 region has 15 residues. The CDR3 coding sequence is TGTGCCAGCATTGGGCTAGCGGTGATCACCGGGGAGCTGTTTTTT. Encoded protein: CASIGLAVITGELFF.

This chain links TRBV28 with TRBJ2-1; 7 nucleotides align to TRBD1. V lost 8 bases and J lost 2; bases outside the gene matches: 9. Germline values: CDR1 MDHEN, CDR2 SYDVKM. This CDR3 has 15 residues. CDR3 DNA: TGTGCCAGCTCACCCTACAGGGGACCCTACAATGAGCAGTTCTTC. This translates into CASSPYRGPYNEQFF.

This chain uses TRBV4-2 with TRBJ2-1, with D maybe TRBD2 (6 bases). V was pared by 2 bases and J by 5 bases, with 13 bases between. Germline V gene lookup returns CDR1 LGHNA and CDR2 YNFKEQ. This CDR3 comprises 15 residues. Written as DNA, the CDR3 is TGTGCCAGCAGCCAAAATTACGGGAGCAACAATGAGCAGTTCTTC. It specifies CASSQNYGSNNEQFF.

The chain recombines TRBV6-5 with TRBJ1-1; 8 positions match TRBD1. Germline assignment: CDR1 MNHEY and CDR2 SVGAGI. V lost 8 bases, J lost 8 bases, and 1 base stayed unmatched. The length of the CDR3 is 10 residues. The CDR3 protein is CASGQGEAFF. As DNA, the CDR3 is TGTGCCAGCGGACAGGGCGAAGCTTTCTTT.

This rearrangement joins TRBV5-1 to TRBJ2-7; tentative D call: TRBD1 (6 bases). V was cut by 4 bases and J by 3 bases, with 11 bases left in between. This CDR3 is built from 13 residues. Per germline, CDR1 SGHRS and CDR2 YFSETQ. The CDR3 protein is CASSPDRNYEQYF. CDR3 coding DNA: TGCGCCAGCAGCCCGGACAGAAACTACGAGCAGTACTTC. Combining the CDR3 with reference TRBV5-1 and TRBJ2-7 gives the whole variable domain KAGVTQTPRYLIKTRGQQVTLSCSPISGHRSVSWYQQTPGQGLQFLFEYFSETQRNKGNFPGRFSGRQFSNSRSEMNVSTLELGDSALYLCASSPDRNYEQYFGPGTRLTVT.

The chain is built from TRBV5-1 and TRBJ2-7, with 13 positions matching TRBD2. V was clipped by 4 bases and J by 7 bases; unmatched bases: 11. The CDR3 extends over 16 amino acids. Germline CDR1 reads SGHRS; CDR2 reads YFSETQ. The CDR3 reads CASSLQLAGGPGEQYF. CDR3 in DNA: TGCGCCAGCAGCCTACAACTAGCGGGAGGGCCGGGGGAGCAGTACTTC.

The chain links TRBV7-2 to TRBJ1-6, with D unclear. CDR1 and CDR2 (germline): SGHTA, FQGNSA. The V gene lost 0 bases and the J gene lost 0 bases, with 9 bases spanning the gap. This CDR3 region has 17 residues. The CDR3 loop is CASSLAGRNSYNSPLHF. Written as DNA, the CDR3 is TGTGCCAGCAGCTTAGCTGGCAGGAACTCCTATAATTCACCCCTCCACTTT.

The gene calls are TRBV27 and TRBJ2-7, with D hard to call. CDR3 size: 16 residues. Germline V lookup: CDR1 MNHEY, CDR2 SMNVEV (reference sequence). V lost 5 bases, J lost 4 bases, and 21 bases lay in between. The CDR3 DNA reads as TGTGCCAGCAGTCCTGGATTAGCTTTCCGACCGTACGAGCAGTACTTC. Translation: CASSPGLAFRPYEQYF.

This clone has only a few counts. The chain couples TRBV28 to TRBJ1-2, with D maybe TRBD1 (6 bases). There are 15 residues in the CDR3. The germline V gene has CDR1 MDHEN and CDR2 SYDVKM. V was cut by 6 bases and J by 3 bases, with 17 bases left in between. This chain's CDR3 is CASRQHTGLDYGYTF. CDR3 nucleotides: TGTGCCAGCAGACAACATACAGGGTTAGACTATGGCTACACCTTC.

The rearrangement joins TRBV30 to TRBJ1-4, with 10 bases identical to TRBD1. The length of the CDR3 is 13 residues. Germline CDR1 is GTSNPN and CDR2 is SVGIG (reference sequence). J gave up 10 bases and V 5 bases, and 7 bases lay outside the gene matches. The chain's CDR3 is CAWETGGGGKLFF. CDR3 DNA sequence: TGTGCCTGGGAGACAGGGGGCGGTGGAAAACTGTTTTTT.

This clone was counted only a few times. The gene calls are TRBV24-1 and TRBJ1-5; 8 bases are shared with TRBD1. V lost 2 bases and J lost 1; bases outside the gene matches: 3. CDR1 is KGHDR and CDR2 is SFDVKD in the germline V gene. The CDR3 is 16 amino acids. CDR3 region: CATSDSGGRSNQPQHF. The CDR3 region has the DNA TGTGCCACCAGTGATTCAGGGGGCCGAAGCAATCAGCCCCAGCATTTT.

The chain couples TRBV19 to TRBJ2-2, with D tentatively TRBD2 (6 bases). Germline loops: CDR1 LNHDA, CDR2 SQIVND (reference sequence). CDR3 size: 14 residues. The V gene lost 2 bases and the J gene lost 3 bases, with 7 bases spanning the gap. CDR3 region: CASSITSYTGELFF. The CDR3 DNA reads TGTGCCAGTAGTATAACTAGCTACACCGGGGAGCTGTTTTTT. Combining the CDR3 with reference TRBV19 and TRBJ2-2 gives the whole variable domain DGGITQSPKYLFRKEGQNVTLSCEQNLNHDAMYWYRQDPGQGLRLIYYSQIVNDFQKGDIAEGYSVSREKKESFPLTVTSAQKNPTAFYLCASSITSYTGELFFGEGSRLTVL.

The V gene is TRBV14, the J gene TRBJ2-2; no clear D. V lost 4 bases to trimming and J lost 7 bases, with 4 bases between them. CDR3 length: 11 residues. The V gene's germline CDR1 is SGHDN and CDR2 FVKESK. CDR3 sequence reads: CASSPGGELFF. The CDR3 DNA sequence: TGTGCCAGCAGCCCGGGCGGGGAGCTGTTTTTT.

This clone was seen a few times. The rearrangement joins TRBV29-1 to TRBJ1-2; D ambiguous. From germline, CDR1 is SQVTM and CDR2 ANQGSEA. V lost 2 bases, J lost 4 bases, and 8 bases lay in between. This CDR3 region has 12 residues. The CDR3 reads CSVESTSYGYTF. The CDR3 nucleotides read TGCAGCGTTGAATCGACAAGCTATGGCTACACCTTC.

J is TRBJ2-2 and V is TRBV10-3, with 11 bases matching TRBD2. The CDR3 extends over 16 amino acids. Looked up from germline, CDR1 is ENHRY and CDR2 is SYGVKD. Unmatched junction bases numbered 8, after V lost 6 bases and J lost 5 bases. The chain's CDR3 is CAIRSTSGRSTGELFF. The CDR3 DNA reads as TGTGCCATCAGGTCCACTAGCGGGAGAAGTACCGGGGAGCTGTTTTTT.

V is TRBV5-4 and J is TRBJ2-7; 7 nucleotides align to TRBD1. This CDR3 has 12 residues. CDR1 is SGHNT, CDR2 YYREEE, per germline (reference sequence). V was clipped by 3 bases and J by 11 bases; unmatched bases: 8. DNA of the CDR3: TGTGCCAGCAGCTCCACAGGGGCCCAAGAGTACTTC. Its protein is CASSSTGAQEYF.

This sequence joins TRBV6-2 or TRBV6-3 and TRBJ2-1, with TRBD2 matching 12 bases. V trimming: 2 bases; J trimming: 8 bases; junction bases outside the gene matches: 7. The CDR3 runs 16 residues. Germline V gives CDR1 MNHEY, CDR2 SVGEGT. CDR3 loop: CASSYPSGRGRDEQFF. CDR3 DNA: TGTGCCAGCAGTTACCCTAGCGGGAGGGGAAGGGATGAGCAGTTCTTC.

This rearrangement joins TRBV18 to TRBJ2-1; 7 nucleotides align to TRBD1. The CDR3 is 16 amino acids. V was pared by 0 bases and J by 4 bases, with 6 bases of the junction left unmatched. Germline V CDR1 and CDR2: KGHSH, LQKENI. Written as DNA, the CDR3 is TGTGCCAGCTCACCACCCTATAGGGGGCAGTACAATGAGCAGTTCTTC. Encoded protein: CASSPPYRGQYNEQFF.

The chain employs TRBV6-5 and TRBJ1-1, with unresolved D. The CDR3 sequence is 14 residues long. Germline CDR1 reads MNHEY; CDR2 reads SVGAGI. Deletions cut 7 bases from V and 0 bases from J, with 12 bases between. CDR3 sequence reads: CASIGRGLNTEAFF. In DNA form, the CDR3 reads TGTGCCAGCATCGGACGGGGTCTGAACACTGAAGCTTTCTTT.